This record concerns one T cell receptor (beta chain) sequence. This record comes from a study of blood T cell repertoires in COVID-19. Study summary: The United States, Italy and Spain supplied acute and convalescent COVID-19 samples. Nucleic acid was either cDNA or gDNA, and it came from T cells, B-cell-depleted T cells, or PBMCs.

Authors' methods: It was from reference gene primer amplification that nucleated cell counts were estimated. Produced via immunoSEQ multiplex PCR; TCRdb's table is partial and in-frame only. Clonal size and the V and J genes are those of that table, whereas D and trimming came from the DNA. The sample contains around 250,000 clones, roughly four fifths of which appear only once. Sequences were obtained from peripheral blood. The sequence was collected from an elderly woman with acute or convalescent COVID-19.

The CDR3 spells CASRLGTLLAKNIQYF. CDR3 sequence (DNA): TGTGCCAGCAGACTCGGGACTCTCTTAGCCAAAAACATTCAGTACTTC. The chain has TRBV28 and TRBJ2-4; tentative D call: TRBD2 (6 bases). In germline, CDR1 is MDHEN, CDR2 SYDVKM. Between the trimmed V and J ends, which lost 6 bases and 0 bases, there was a span of 15 bases. The CDR3 contains 16 residues.